This TCR beta chain originates from a study of monozygotic twins with inflammatory bowel disease. Overall study results and limits: IBD patients share fewer clonotypes with other people than healthy twins do, especially with disease activity. It was not supported that a single strong signal or clonotype was associated with IBD.

Worth noting for this clonotype: Its antigen is unidentified.

The CDR3 spans 17 residues. cDNA encoding TCRalpha and TCRbeta underwent two nested PCRs of around 15 and 9 cycles, each of which was followed by bead purification. TCRdb reanalyzed the 5' RACE reads, giving one entry per CDR3 protein sequence and no DNA. The sample is made up of 150,000 to 200,000 distinct CDR3 sequences, and the top ten hold about 7.4% of it. Sequencing input: blood. This rearrangement joins TRBV21-1 to TRBJ2-6; the TCRdb call, TRBD1, lacks DNA for checking. TRBV21-1 is labeled a pseudogene. This TCR was sampled from a human donor with ulcerative colitis or Crohn's disease, or a healthy co-twin of an affected twin (not recorded which). CDR3 in amino acids: CASSSQGQGPGANVLTF.